This T cell receptor (beta chain) appears in the sequencing data of a study of T cell changes during pregnancy in multiple sclerosis. The sample holds one count of this clone. Assay: immunoSEQ multiplex PCR; the TCRdb copy retains only in-frame clones and omits some. The repertoire holds tens of thousands of clones, with roughly nine tenths as singletons. The sequence derives from a female donor with multiple sclerosis, enrolled in a pregnancy study. The sequenced sample was CD4+ T cells from peripheral blood mononuclear cells, obtained in the second trimester of pregnancy.

The DNA for the CDR3 is TGTGCCAGCTGGCGGGTCACCGGGGAGCTGTTTTTT. As protein: CASWRVTGELFF. The rearrangement links TRBV6-5 to TRBJ2-2, with TRBD2 as a possible D gene (5 bases). The V gene lost 8 bases and the J gene lost 4 bases, with 8 bases spanning the gap. Germline V gene data show CDR1 as MNHEY and CDR2 as SVGAGI. CDR3 length equals 12 residues.